Below, 5 T cell receptor beta chains from the same sample are listed, as sequenced in a study of follicular helper T cells after annual influenza vaccination. As to time point: 2014-2015 season, pre-vaccination. TCRdb's table, derived via immunoSEQ multiplex PCR, lists solely in-frame clones and lacks some. This table has more than 2,500 clones, more than 65% appearing once. The sequenced sample was CXCR5+ CD38- circulating T follicular helper cells from blood, obtained on the day of influenza vaccination. Subset given: circulating Tfh, non-naive CD4+CXCR5+PD-1+ (ICOS+CD38+ or ICOS-CD38-). The receptors derive from an adult who received the influenza vaccine.

The chain combines TRBV6-1 with TRBJ1-2; unclear D gene. Germline CDR1 is MNHNS and CDR2 is SASEGT. Trimming pared 2 bases from V and 7 bases from J, leaving 14 bases between. The CDR3 is 14 amino acids. The chain's CDR3 is CASSETSLFSGYTF. In DNA, the CDR3 is TGTGCCAGCAGTGAAACGTCCCTATTTAGTGGCTACACCTTC.

The genes are TRBV20-1 and TRBJ1-4, with D unresolved. V was pared by 2 bases and J by 7 bases, with 5 bases between. CDR3 length equals 11 residues. The V gene's germline CDR1 is DFQATT and CDR2 SNEGSKA (reference sequence). In nucleotides, the CDR3 is TGCAGTGCTAGAAAGGGTGAAAAACTGTTTTTT. It is translated as CSARKGEKLFF.

The rearrangement joins TRBV5-1 to TRBJ1-5, with TRBD1 matching over 9 bases. This CDR3 contains 14 residues. V dropped 2 bases and J dropped 7; count of bases not matched to a gene: 4. In germline, CDR1 is SGHRS, CDR2 YFSETQ. This CDR3 reads CASSLQGARQPQHF. In DNA form, the CDR3 reads TGCGCCAGCAGCTTACAGGGGGCTCGGCAGCCCCAGCATTTT.

The chain uses TRBV18 and TRBJ1-1; unclear D gene. Trimming removed 6 bases at V and 3 bases at J, with 5 bases between. Germline CDR1 reads KGHSH; CDR2 reads LQKENI. This CDR3 has 11 amino acids. The CDR3 DNA reads as TGTGCCAGCTCGTGGGACACTGAAGCTTTCTTT. Encoded protein: CASSWDTEAFF.

The chain joins TRBV11-1 to TRBJ2-1; unclear D gene. V gave up 0 bases and J gave up 8 bases, with 5 bases separating them. The length of the CDR3 is 12 residues. The germline CDR1 and CDR2 sequences are SGHAT and FQDESV (reference sequence). In DNA form, the CDR3 reads TGTGCCAGCAGCTTAGCGTCCGATGAGCAGTTCTTC. This encodes CASSLASDEQFF.